Listed below are T cell receptor beta chains from one sample, sequenced in a study of blood T cell repertoires in COVID-19. The assay was immunoSEQ multiplex PCR, and TCRdb's table has in-frame clones only and misses some. The data hold 250,000 to 350,000 clones, with roughly 87% observed a single time. Sequencing was performed on PBMCs or T cells enriched from blood (not recorded which). Receptors originate from a woman in her late teens or twenties who had recovered from COVID-19. Each CDR3 is given with its conserved first and last residue. Each record gives: V gene, clone size, D gene, J gene, CDR3 DNA, CDR3 protein. D genes are given only for firm matches. Clone sizes are given selectively: once, few, many, or a class where the clone is expanded.

v_gene: TRBV9
abundance: .
d_gene: .
j_gene: TRBJ1-2
CDR3nt: TGTGCCAGCAGCGATAGTCAATATGGCTACACCTTC
CDR3aa: CASSDSQYGYTF

v_gene: TRBV9
abundance: .
d_gene: .
j_gene: TRBJ1-6
CDR3nt: TGTGCCAGCTCGCTGGGGCAAGGAAATTCACCCCTCCACTTT
CDR3aa: CASSLGQGNSPLHF

v_gene: TRBV4-2
abundance: few
d_gene: .
j_gene: TRBJ1-5
CDR3nt: TGTGCCAGCAGCCAAGGACGAGTCGGGCAGGGAAATCAGCCCCAGCATTTT
CDR3aa: CASSQGRVGQGNQPQHF

v_gene: TRBV6-5
abundance: .
d_gene: .
j_gene: TRBJ1-4
CDR3nt: TGTGCCAGCAGCGCAGGGGAAAGTTATGAAAAACTGTTTTTT
CDR3aa: CASSAGESYEKLFF

v_gene: TRBV19
abundance: .
d_gene: TRBD1
j_gene: TRBJ1-5
CDR3nt: TGTGCCAGTAGTATCCCCGGGACAGAACTCGAGAGGCCCCAGCATTTT
CDR3aa: CASSIPGTELERPQHF

v_gene: TRBV5-1
abundance: .
d_gene: .
j_gene: TRBJ2-1
CDR3nt: TGCGCCAGCAGCTTTACAGGGCCCAATGAGCAGTTCTTC
CDR3aa: CASSFTGPNEQFF

v_gene: TRBV28
abundance: .
d_gene: TRBD2
j_gene: TRBJ2-4
CDR3nt: TGTGCCACCAAGGGGCTAGCGGGGGCCCACAAAAACATTCAGTACTTC
CDR3aa: CATKGLAGAHKNIQYF

v_gene: TRBV27
abundance: .
d_gene: .
j_gene: TRBJ2-7
CDR3nt: TGTGCCAGCAGTTTACGGAGCCACAACTACGAGCAGTACTTC
CDR3aa: CASSLRSHNYEQYF

v_gene: TRBV7-2
abundance: .
d_gene: TRBD2
j_gene: TRBJ2-7
CDR3nt: TGTGCCAGCAGCTTAGCTCCGCGGGAGGTTCCCGAGCAGTACTTC
CDR3aa: CASSLAPREVPEQYF

v_gene: TRBV7-2
abundance: many
d_gene: TRBD2
j_gene: TRBJ2-4
CDR3nt: TGTGCCAGCAGCTTAGGTCCGGCGGGGGAGGAAAACATTCAGTACTTC
CDR3aa: CASSLGPAGEENIQYF

v_gene: TRBV7-2
abundance: .
d_gene: .
j_gene: TRBJ2-1
CDR3nt: TGTGCCAGCAGCTTAGCTCCCGGGGACAATGAGCAGTTCTTC
CDR3aa: CASSLAPGDNEQFF

v_gene: TRBV2
abundance: .
d_gene: .
j_gene: TRBJ1-5
CDR3nt: TGTGCCAGCAGTGAACTCCGGGATGGTCAGCCCCAGCATTTT
CDR3aa: CASSELRDGQPQHF

v_gene: TRBV7-8
abundance: .
d_gene: .
j_gene: TRBJ1-1
CDR3nt: TGTGCCAGCAGCTTAGCGGGGGACTCTATTGAAGCTTTCTTT
CDR3aa: CASSLAGDSIEAFF

v_gene: TRBV6-2/TRBV6-3
abundance: .
d_gene: .
j_gene: TRBJ2-7
CDR3nt: TGTGCCAGCAGTTACTCGACCGAGGACGAGCAGTACTTC
CDR3aa: CASSYSTEDEQYF

v_gene: TRBV2
abundance: .
d_gene: TRBD1
j_gene: TRBJ1-1
CDR3nt: TGTGCCAGCAGTGAGAGGGGGCGCGCTGAAGCTTTCTTT
CDR3aa: CASSERGRAEAFF

v_gene: TRBV28
abundance: many
d_gene: TRBD1
j_gene: TRBJ1-2
CDR3nt: TGTGCCAGCAGTTTCGTGGGACAGGGGTCGGATGGCTACACCTTC
CDR3aa: CASSFVGQGSDGYTF

v_gene: TRBV2
abundance: .
d_gene: TRBD2
j_gene: TRBJ2-5
CDR3nt: TGTGCCAGCTGGGGTCAGGCTAGCGGGATCCAAGAGACCCAGTACTTC
CDR3aa: CASWGQASGIQETQYF

v_gene: TRBV19
abundance: .
d_gene: .
j_gene: TRBJ2-3
CDR3nt: TGTGCCTGCGACTATCCTCACACAGATACGCAGTATTTT
CDR3aa: CACDYPHTDTQYF

v_gene: TRBV19
abundance: .
d_gene: .
j_gene: TRBJ1-1
CDR3nt: TGTGCCAGTAGTATCACTTTCGGGAGAGGAGCTTTCTTT
CDR3aa: CASSITFGRGAFF

v_gene: TRBV28
abundance: few
d_gene: TRBD1
j_gene: TRBJ2-3
CDR3nt: TGTGCCAGCAGTCCCACGCACAAAACCGGGACAGGGGGCTTCTCAGATACGCAGTATTTT
CDR3aa: CASSPTHKTGTGGFSDTQYF

v_gene: TRBV4-2
abundance: many
d_gene: TRBD2
j_gene: TRBJ2-2
CDR3nt: TGTGCCAGCAGCCCACTAGCGGGGGACACCGGGGAGCTGTTTTTT
CDR3aa: CASSPLAGDTGELFF

v_gene: TRBV28
abundance: .
d_gene: .
j_gene: TRBJ1-6
CDR3nt: TGTGCCAGCAGTTTACTCTCCGGGTATAATTCACCCCTCCACTTT
CDR3aa: CASSLLSGYNSPLHF

v_gene: TRBV7-3
abundance: .
d_gene: .
j_gene: TRBJ2-1
CDR3nt: TGTGCCAGCAGCTTAAGAAGGGCGGGTGAGCAGTTCTTC
CDR3aa: CASSLRRAGEQFF

v_gene: TRBV7-2
abundance: .
d_gene: .
j_gene: TRBJ1-3
CDR3nt: TGTGCCAGCAGCTTAAGCAGGGGTTCTGGAAACACCATATATTTT
CDR3aa: CASSLSRGSGNTIYF

v_gene: TRBV10-3
abundance: .
d_gene: TRBD2
j_gene: TRBJ2-2
CDR3nt: TGTGCCATCAGTGGGGGCGATCCTAGCGGGACCGGGGAGCTGTTTTTT
CDR3aa: CAISGGDPSGTGELFF

v_gene: TRBV20-1
abundance: .
d_gene: .
j_gene: TRBJ2-5
CDR3nt: TGCAGTGCTAGCCTATCAGAGACCCAGTACTTC
CDR3aa: CSASLSETQYF

v_gene: TRBV2
abundance: .
d_gene: .
j_gene: TRBJ2-1
CDR3nt: TGTGCCAGCACGCTAGCGCGACGCTCCTACAATGAGCAGTTCTTC
CDR3aa: CASTLARRSYNEQFF

v_gene: TRBV7-8
abundance: .
d_gene: .
j_gene: TRBJ1-1
CDR3nt: TGTGCCAGCAGCCTAATTACAGGGTCCACTGAAGCTTTCTTT
CDR3aa: CASSLITGSTEAFF

v_gene: TRBV7-2
abundance: once
d_gene: TRBD1
j_gene: TRBJ1-1
CDR3nt: TGTGCCAGCAGCCTCGACAGGGGGAACACTGAAGCTTTCTTT
CDR3aa: CASSLDRGNTEAFF

v_gene: TRBV5-5
abundance: .
d_gene: TRBD1
j_gene: TRBJ2-2
CDR3nt: TGTGCCAGCAGACGGGACAGGGCACTGAACACCGGGGAGCTGTTTTTT
CDR3aa: CASRRDRALNTGELFF

v_gene: TRBV19
abundance: .
d_gene: .
j_gene: TRBJ1-1
CDR3nt: TGTGCCAGTAGTGGATTCGGGAACCTGAACACTGAAGCTTTCTTT
CDR3aa: CASSGFGNLNTEAFF

v_gene: TRBV19
abundance: .
d_gene: TRBD1
j_gene: TRBJ2-2
CDR3nt: TGTGCCAGTAGTATCTCGAGGGGACAGGTGAACACCGGGGAGCTGTTTTTT
CDR3aa: CASSISRGQVNTGELFF

v_gene: TRBV28
abundance: .
d_gene: .
j_gene: TRBJ1-2
CDR3nt: TGTATAGCGTCCCAGACTAACTATGGCTACACCTTC
CDR3aa: CIASQTNYGYTF

v_gene: TRBV2
abundance: .
d_gene: TRBD1
j_gene: TRBJ1-2
CDR3nt: TGTGCCAGCAGTTCCACAGGGGCTTCTGGTGGCTACACCTTC
CDR3aa: CASSSTGASGGYTF

v_gene: TRBV3-1/TRBV3-2
abundance: .
d_gene: .
j_gene: TRBJ1-6
CDR3nt: TGTGCCAGCAGCCGAGGATTGAGCTCCTATAATTCACCCCTCCACTTT
CDR3aa: CASSRGLSSYNSPLHF

v_gene: TRBV4-1
abundance: .
d_gene: .
j_gene: TRBJ2-1
CDR3nt: TGCGCCAGCAGCCAAGGTGGGCTAGCCGACAATGAGCAGTTCTTC
CDR3aa: CASSQGGLADNEQFF

v_gene: TRBV13
abundance: .
d_gene: TRBD2
j_gene: TRBJ2-3
CDR3nt: TGTGCCAGCAGCCCGAAGCACGGACTAGCGGCAATAGATACGCAGTATTTT
CDR3aa: CASSPKHGLAAIDTQYF

v_gene: TRBV5-1
abundance: .
d_gene: .
j_gene: TRBJ1-2
CDR3nt: TGCGCCAGCAGCTTGGACAGCCCTACTCCCTTC
CDR3aa: CASSLDSPTPF

v_gene: TRBV19
abundance: .
d_gene: TRBD1
j_gene: TRBJ1-1
CDR3nt: TGTGCCAGTAGTATGACAGGGGCCGGGAACACTGAAGCTTTCTTT
CDR3aa: CASSMTGAGNTEAFF

v_gene: TRBV4-1
abundance: once
d_gene: .
j_gene: TRBJ1-2
CDR3nt: TGCGCCAGCAGCCAGCTTCTGACGGAGAACTATGGCTACACCTTC
CDR3aa: CASSQLLTENYGYTF

v_gene: TRBV28
abundance: .
d_gene: TRBD2
j_gene: TRBJ2-5
CDR3nt: TGTGCCAGCAGGAGCGGGGGGGCGCGGTCAGAGACCCAGTACTTC
CDR3aa: CASRSGGARSETQYF

v_gene: TRBV4-2
abundance: few
d_gene: .
j_gene: TRBJ1-3
CDR3nt: TGTGCCAGCAGCCCCCGGTTCACGGTCGGAAACACCATATATTTT
CDR3aa: CASSPRFTVGNTIYF

v_gene: TRBV18
abundance: .
d_gene: TRBD1
j_gene: TRBJ1-1
CDR3nt: TGTGCCAGCTCACCGTACAGGGGGTACACTGAAGCTTTCTTT
CDR3aa: CASSPYRGYTEAFF

v_gene: TRBV5-4
abundance: .
d_gene: TRBD1
j_gene: TRBJ2-5
CDR3nt: TGTGCCAGCAGCTCGGGCATCGGGACAGGGGGGGTGACCCAGTACTTC
CDR3aa: CASSSGIGTGGVTQYF

v_gene: TRBV19
abundance: .
d_gene: TRBD1
j_gene: TRBJ2-2
CDR3nt: TGTGCCAGTAGTGGGGGACAGGGGGCGTCTACCGGGGAGCTGTTTTTT
CDR3aa: CASSGGQGASTGELFF

v_gene: TRBV7-2
abundance: .
d_gene: .
j_gene: TRBJ1-1
CDR3nt: TGTGCCAGCAGCCTACCTATCCGAGGTGCGGTGAACACTGAAGCTTTCTTT
CDR3aa: CASSLPIRGAVNTEAFF

v_gene: TRBV6-1
abundance: .
d_gene: .
j_gene: TRBJ1-2
CDR3nt: TGTGCCAGCAGTGACCAGGGCCCTATTCCCTATGGCTACACCTTC
CDR3aa: CASSDQGPIPYGYTF

v_gene: TRBV29-1
abundance: .
d_gene: TRBD1
j_gene: TRBJ1-1
CDR3nt: TGCAGCGTCGGAGGGGGCCTCCCAGCTTTCTTT
CDR3aa: CSVGGGLPAFF

v_gene: TRBV24-1
abundance: once
d_gene: TRBD1
j_gene: TRBJ2-3
CDR3nt: TGTGCCACCAGTGATCCGGGACAGGACTGGAGCACAGATACGCAGTATTTT
CDR3aa: CATSDPGQDWSTDTQYF

v_gene: TRBV6-5
abundance: .
d_gene: .
j_gene: TRBJ1-5
CDR3nt: TGTGCCAGCAGTTTCGGGACATGGGGTCAGCCCCAGCATTTT
CDR3aa: CASSFGTWGQPQHF